One sample yielded the 6 T cell receptor beta chains listed below, sequenced in a study of neurological immune-mediated disorders. In TCRdb, the 5' RACE reads were re-called with MiXCR into one record per CDR3 protein. The sample yields roughly 60,000 distinct CDR3 sequences, more than 4% seen once. The sequencing input was PBMCs. The receptors originated from a woman aged 50 to 60 with multiple sclerosis.

This clonotype was recorded many times. The chain carries TRBV7-6 and TRBJ2-3, with D perhaps assigned TRBD1 or TRBD2 (5 bases each). Deletions cut 1 base from V and 0 bases from J, with 14 bases between. The CDR3 consists of 17 residues. Looked up from germline, CDR1 is SGHVS and CDR2 is FNYEAQ. CDR3 region: CASSLVLGTVSTDTQYF. The DNA for the CDR3 is TGTGCCAGCAGCTTAGTTCTAGGGACCGTAAGCACAGATACGCAGTATTTT.

With respect to this clonotype: Germline is not matched at one junction end, which may reflect a read error. This chain links TRBV5-1 with TRBJ2-1; weak D call: TRBD2 (6 bases). Germline CDR1 SGHRS, CDR2 YFSETQ. The CDR3 is made up of 15 amino acids. Here the CDR3 reads CASSLLTRDGNEKFF. The CDR3 DNA is TGCGCCAGCAGCCTGCTGACTAGAGACGGGAATGAGAAGTTCTTC.

The chain joins TRBV5-5 to TRBJ1-5, with a possible D match to TRBD1 (6 bases). Germline-derived CDR1 and CDR2 are SGHKS and YYEKEE (reference sequence). CDR3 length equals 14 residues. With 0 bases removed from V and 7 bases from J, the gap between germline ends came to 11 bases. The CDR3 here is CASSLAKGGQPQHF. CDR3 nucleotide sequence: TGTGCCAGCAGCTTGGCGAAGGGGGGGCAGCCCCAGCATTTT.

This clonotype was recorded many times. The V and J genes are TRBV10-3 and TRBJ2-7, with D perhaps assigned TRBD1 or TRBD2 (5 bases each). The CDR3 spans 13 residues. CDR1 and CDR2 (germline): ENHRY, SYGVKD. Trimming stripped 8 bases from V and 3 bases from J, with 14 bases between. The CDR3 reads CAIGTAPNYEQYV. The CDR3 nucleotides are TGTGCCATCGGGACGGCCCCCAACTACGAGCAGTACGTC.

This clonotype was detected ten times or more. The chain uses TRBV4-3 and TRBJ2-7, with D uncertain. CDR1 and CDR2 from the germline V gene are LGHNA and YSLEER. There are 14 residues in the CDR3. V was pared by 1 base and J by 6 bases, with 13 bases between. This CDR3 reads CASSQGKQTPEQYF. The CDR3 nucleotides read TGCGCCAGCAGCCAAGGCAAACAGACACCCGAGCAGTACTTC.

In this sample, this clonotype turned up many times. This chain links TRBV20-1 with TRBJ1-5; no clear D gene. This CDR3 is 16 amino acids long. V gave up 0 bases and J gave up 1 base, with 13 bases separating them. The germline V gene encodes CDR1 DFQATT and CDR2 SNEGSKA (reference sequence). The CDR3 protein is CSARDPFLGSNQPQHF. In nucleotides, the CDR3 is TGCAGTGCTAGAGATCCGTTTTTGGGGAGCAATCAGCCCCAGCATTTT.